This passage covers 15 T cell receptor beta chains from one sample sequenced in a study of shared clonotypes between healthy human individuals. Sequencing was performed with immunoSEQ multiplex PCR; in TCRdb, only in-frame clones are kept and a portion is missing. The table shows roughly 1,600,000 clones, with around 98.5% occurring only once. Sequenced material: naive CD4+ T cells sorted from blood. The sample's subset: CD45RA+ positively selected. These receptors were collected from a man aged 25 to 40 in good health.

CDR3 in amino acids: CASSQSPGQVTYEQYF. The CDR3 coding sequence is TGCGCCAGCAGCCAAAGTCCGGGACAGGTTACCTACGAGCAGTACTTC. The chain employs TRBV4-1 and TRBJ2-7; 8 nucleotides agree with TRBD1. Per germline, CDR1 MGHRA and CDR2 YSYEKL. The V and J ends lost 2 bases and 2 bases, in that order; junction bases with no gene match: 8. This CDR3 contains 16 residues.

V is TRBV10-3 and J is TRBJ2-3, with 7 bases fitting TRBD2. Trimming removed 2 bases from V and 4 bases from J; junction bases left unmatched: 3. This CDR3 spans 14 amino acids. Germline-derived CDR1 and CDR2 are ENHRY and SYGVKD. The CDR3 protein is CAISETSDADTQYF. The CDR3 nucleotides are TGTGCCATCAGTGAGACTAGCGACGCAGATACGCAGTATTTT.

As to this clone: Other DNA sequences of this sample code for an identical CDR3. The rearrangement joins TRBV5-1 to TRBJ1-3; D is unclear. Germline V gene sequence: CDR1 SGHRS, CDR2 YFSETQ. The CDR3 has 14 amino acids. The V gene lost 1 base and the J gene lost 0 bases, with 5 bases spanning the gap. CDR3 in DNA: TGCGCCAGCAGCTTGACAGCCTCTGGAAACACCATATATTTT. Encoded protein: CASSLTASGNTIYF.

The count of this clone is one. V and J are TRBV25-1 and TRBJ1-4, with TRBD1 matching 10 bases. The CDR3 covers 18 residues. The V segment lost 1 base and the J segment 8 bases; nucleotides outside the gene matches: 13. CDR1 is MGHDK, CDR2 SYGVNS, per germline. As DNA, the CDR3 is TGTGCCAGCAGTGAATCTGATAGAAGGACAGGGGGTGGCGAAAAACTGTTTTTT. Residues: CASSESDRRTGGGEKLFF.

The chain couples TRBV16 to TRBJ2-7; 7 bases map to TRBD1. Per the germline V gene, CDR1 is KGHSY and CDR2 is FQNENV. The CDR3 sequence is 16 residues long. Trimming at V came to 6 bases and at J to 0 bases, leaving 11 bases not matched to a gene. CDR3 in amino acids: CASSRYVGTASYEQYF. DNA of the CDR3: TGTGCCAGCAGTCGATACGTTGGGACAGCCTCCTACGAGCAGTACTTC.

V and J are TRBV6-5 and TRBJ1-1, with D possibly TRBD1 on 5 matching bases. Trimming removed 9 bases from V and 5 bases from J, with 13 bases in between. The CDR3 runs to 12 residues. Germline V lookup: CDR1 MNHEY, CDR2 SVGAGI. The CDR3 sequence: CARGSGKTEAFF. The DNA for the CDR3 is TGTGCCAGAGGATCAGGGAAAACTGAAGCTTTCTTT.

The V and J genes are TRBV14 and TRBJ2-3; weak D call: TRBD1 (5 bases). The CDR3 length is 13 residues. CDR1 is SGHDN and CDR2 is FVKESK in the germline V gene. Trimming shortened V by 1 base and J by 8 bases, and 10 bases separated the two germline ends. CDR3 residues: CASSQVGQSTQYF. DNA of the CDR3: TGTGCCAGCAGCCAAGTGGGGCAGTCTACGCAGTATTTT. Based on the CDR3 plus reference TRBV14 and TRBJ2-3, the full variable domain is EAGVTQFPSHSVIEKGQTVTLRCDPISGHDNLYWYRRVMGKEIKFLLHFVKESKQDESGMPNNRFLAERTGGTYSTLKVQPAELEDSGVYFCASSQVGQSTQYFGPGTRLTVL.

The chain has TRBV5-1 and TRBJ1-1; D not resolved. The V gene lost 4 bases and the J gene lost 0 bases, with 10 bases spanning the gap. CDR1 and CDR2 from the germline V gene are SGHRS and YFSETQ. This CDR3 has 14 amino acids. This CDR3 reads CASSLPQVNTEAFF. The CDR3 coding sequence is TGCGCCAGCAGCCTCCCCCAGGTGAACACTGAAGCTTTCTTT.

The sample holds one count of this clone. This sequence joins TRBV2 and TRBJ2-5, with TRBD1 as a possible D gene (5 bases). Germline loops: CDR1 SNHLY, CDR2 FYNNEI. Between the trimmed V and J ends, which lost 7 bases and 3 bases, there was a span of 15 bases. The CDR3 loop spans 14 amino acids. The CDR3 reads CASNNQGIEETQYF. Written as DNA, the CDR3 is TGTGCCAGCAACAACCAGGGTATCGAAGAGACCCAGTACTTC.

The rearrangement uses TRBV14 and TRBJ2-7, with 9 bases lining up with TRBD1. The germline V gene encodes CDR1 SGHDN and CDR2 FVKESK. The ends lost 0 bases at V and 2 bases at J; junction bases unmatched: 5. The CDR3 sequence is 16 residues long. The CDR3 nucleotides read TGTGCCAGCAGCCAAGATAGGGGACAGGGACCCTACGAGCAGTACTTC. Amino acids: CASSQDRGQGPYEQYF.

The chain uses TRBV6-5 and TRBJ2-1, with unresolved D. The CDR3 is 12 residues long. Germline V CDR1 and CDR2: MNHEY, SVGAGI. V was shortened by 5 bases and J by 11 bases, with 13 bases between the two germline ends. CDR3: CASSGPATQQFF. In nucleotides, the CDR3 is TGTGCCAGCAGTGGCCCCGCGACCCAGCAGTTCTTC.

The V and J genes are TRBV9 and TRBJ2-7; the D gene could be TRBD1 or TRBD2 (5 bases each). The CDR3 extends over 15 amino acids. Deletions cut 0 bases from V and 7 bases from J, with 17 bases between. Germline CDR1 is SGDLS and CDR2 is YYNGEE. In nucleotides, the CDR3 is TGTGCCAGCAGCGTAGGTGTGTCCGAGGGGCGGGAGCAGTACTTC. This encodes CASSVGVSEGREQYF.

The CDR3 here is CASSIGGTSGLGGQETQYF. CDR3 in DNA: TGTGCCAGTAGTATAGGAGGGACTAGCGGGCTCGGGGGCCAAGAGACCCAGTACTTC. V usage is TRBV19 and J usage is TRBJ2-5; 12 positions agree with TRBD2. The germline V gene encodes CDR1 LNHDA and CDR2 SQIVND (reference sequence). The CDR3 contains 19 residues. V shed 1 base, J shed 1 base, and the junction held 10 bases outside the gene matches.

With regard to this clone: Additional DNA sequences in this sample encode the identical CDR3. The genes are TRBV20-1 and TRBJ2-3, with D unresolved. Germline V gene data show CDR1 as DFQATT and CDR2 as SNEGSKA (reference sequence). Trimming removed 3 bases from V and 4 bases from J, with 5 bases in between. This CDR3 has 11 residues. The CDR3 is CSARSPDTQYF. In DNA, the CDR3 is TGCAGTGCTAGGTCCCCAGATACGCAGTATTTT.

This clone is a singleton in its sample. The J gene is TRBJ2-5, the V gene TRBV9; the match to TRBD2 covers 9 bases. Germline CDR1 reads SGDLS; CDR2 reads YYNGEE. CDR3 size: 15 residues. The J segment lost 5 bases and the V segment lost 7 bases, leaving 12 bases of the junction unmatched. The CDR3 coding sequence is TGTGCCAGCGGAGTTGGGCTAGCGGGATTTGAGACCCAGTACTTC. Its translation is CASGVGLAGFETQYF.